Listed below are T cell receptor beta chains from one sample, sequenced in a study of beta chain features in type 1 diabetes. Clones were read by immunoSEQ multiplex PCR, and TCRdb kept only the in-frame ones, dropping some. The profile shows about 470,000 clones, 25% to 35% of them singletons. Sequencing was performed on naive CD4+ T cells from blood. All receptors derive from a man between 18 and 29 years old in good health. Each CDR3 is given with its conserved first and last residue. D genes are given only for firm matches. The size entry is marked missing in some rows and otherwise reads once, few, many or a size class.

cdr3_aa cdr3_nt clone_size d_call j_call v_call
CASSESTAGVVETQYF TGCGCCAGCAGTGAGTCGACAGCGGGAGTAGTTGAGACCCAGTACTTC - TRBD2 TRBJ2-5 TRBV10-1
CASSQPWPRSLEEQFF TGCGCCAGCAGCCAACCATGGCCTAGATCGTTAGAAGAGCAGTTCTTC few - TRBJ2-1 TRBV4-3
CASSVVGYGANVLTF TGTGCCAGCAGCGTAGTGGGTTATGGGGCCAACGTCCTGACTTTC - - TRBJ2-6 TRBV9
CASSFTTDPVEEKLFF TGTGCCAGCAGCTTCACTACGGACCCAGTGGAAGAAAAACTGTTTTTT - - TRBJ1-4 TRBV7-6
CASSRSPLEQYF TGTGCCAGCAGCCGATCTCCTCTTGAGCAGTACTTC - - TRBJ2-7 TRBV7-9
CAWSVLASEDNEQFF TGTGCCTGGAGTGTACTGGCTAGCGAAGACAATGAGCAGTTCTTC few - TRBJ2-1 TRBV30
CASTPPRELNTEAFF TGTGCCAGCACCCCTCCTAGGGAACTAAACACTGAAGCTTTCTTT - - TRBJ1-1 TRBV6-6
CAWSTGGHNGYTF TGTGCCTGGAGTACGGGAGGACACAATGGCTACACCTTC - - TRBJ1-2 TRBV30
CASSYSGLSETQYF TGTGCCAGCAGTTACTCGGGCCTTTCTGAGACCCAGTACTTC few - TRBJ2-5 TRBV6-5
CASATGVYEQYF TGTGCCAGCGCGACAGGGGTCTACGAGCAGTACTTC few TRBD1 TRBJ2-7 TRBV28
CASSRTGTTTYEQYF TGTGCCAGCAGCCGAACAGGGACGACCACCTACGAGCAGTACTTC once - TRBJ2-7 TRBV6-5
CASSSGLDYNEQFF TGCGCCAGCAGCTCGGGACTAGACTACAATGAGCAGTTCTTC - TRBD2 TRBJ2-1 TRBV5-1
CASSQLAGGPYEQYF TGTGCCAGCTCACAACTAGCGGGAGGACCCTACGAGCAGTACTTC - TRBD2 TRBJ2-7 TRBV18
CAWSRPPGVTDTQYF TGTGCCTGGAGCCGACCCCCCGGGGTCACAGATACGCAGTATTTT few - TRBJ2-3 TRBV30
CAWRDGVGQPQHF TGTGCCTGGAGAGACGGGGTAGGGCAGCCCCAGCATTTT few - TRBJ1-5 TRBV30
CATSRDRTGETQYF TGTGCCACCAGCAGAGATAGGACAGGGGAGACCCAGTACTTC - TRBD1 TRBJ2-5 TRBV15
CASSSTGANTEAFF TGTGCCAGCAGCTCGACAGGGGCTAACACTGAAGCTTTCTTT - TRBD1 TRBJ1-1 TRBV7-8
CASSRLLAGYEQFF TGTGCCAGCAGCCGCCTCCTCGCGGGGTATGAGCAGTTCTTC few - TRBJ2-1 TRBV7-2
CASGSVTYEQYF TGTGCCAGCGGCTCGGTTACCTACGAGCAGTACTTC few - TRBJ2-7 TRBV7-9
CASTRGPYEQYF TGTGCCAGCACCCGGGGACCCTACGAGCAGTACTTC - - TRBJ2-7 TRBV28
CSVRDTLEQFF TGCAGCGTCCGGGACACTCTTGAGCAGTTCTTC - - TRBJ2-1 TRBV29-1
CAISESLVAGVVEQYF TGTGCCATCAGTGAGTCGTTGGTAGCGGGAGTGGTCGAGCAGTACTTC - TRBD2 TRBJ2-7 TRBV10-3
CASSSWGSGRNREQFF TGCGCCAGCAGCTCATGGGGTAGCGGGAGGAATAGGGAGCAGTTCTTC - TRBD2 TRBJ2-1 TRBV4-3
CAGGRGGNTIYF TGTGCGGGCGGTAGGGGTGGAAACACCATATATTTT - - TRBJ1-3 TRBV30
CASSGSRRETQYF TGTGCCAGCAGCGGGTCTCGACGGGAGACCCAGTACTTC - - TRBJ2-5 TRBV14